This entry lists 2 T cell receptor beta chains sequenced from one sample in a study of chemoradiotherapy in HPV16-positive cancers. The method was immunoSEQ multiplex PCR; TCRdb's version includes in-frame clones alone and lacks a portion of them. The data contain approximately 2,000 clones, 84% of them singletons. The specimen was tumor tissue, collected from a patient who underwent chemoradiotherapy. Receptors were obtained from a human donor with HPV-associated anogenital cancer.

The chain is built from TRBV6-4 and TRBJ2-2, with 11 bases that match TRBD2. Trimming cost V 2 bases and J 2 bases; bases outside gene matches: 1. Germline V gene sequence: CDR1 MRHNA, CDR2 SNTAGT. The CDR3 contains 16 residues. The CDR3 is CASSDGTSGNTGELFF. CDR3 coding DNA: TGTGCCAGCAGTGACGGGACTAGCGGTAACACCGGGGAGCTGTTTTTT.

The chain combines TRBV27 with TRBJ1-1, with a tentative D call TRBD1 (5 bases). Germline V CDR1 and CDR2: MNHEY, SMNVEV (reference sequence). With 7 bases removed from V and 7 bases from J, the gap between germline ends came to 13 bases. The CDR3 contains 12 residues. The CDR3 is CASKGMGGEAFF. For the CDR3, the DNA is TGTGCCAGCAAGGGCATGGGGGGTGAAGCTTTCTTT.